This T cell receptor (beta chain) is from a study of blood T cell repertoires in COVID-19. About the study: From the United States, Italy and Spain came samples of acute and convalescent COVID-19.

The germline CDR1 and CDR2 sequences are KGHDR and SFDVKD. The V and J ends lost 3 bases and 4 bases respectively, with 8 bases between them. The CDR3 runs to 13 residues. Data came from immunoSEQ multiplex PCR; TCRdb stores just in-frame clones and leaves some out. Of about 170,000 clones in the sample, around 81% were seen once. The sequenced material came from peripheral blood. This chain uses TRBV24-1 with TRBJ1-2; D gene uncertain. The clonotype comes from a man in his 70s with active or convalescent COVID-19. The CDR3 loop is CATSDRSGYGYTF. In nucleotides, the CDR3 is TGTGCCACCAGTGATCGATCGGGCTATGGCTACACCTTC.